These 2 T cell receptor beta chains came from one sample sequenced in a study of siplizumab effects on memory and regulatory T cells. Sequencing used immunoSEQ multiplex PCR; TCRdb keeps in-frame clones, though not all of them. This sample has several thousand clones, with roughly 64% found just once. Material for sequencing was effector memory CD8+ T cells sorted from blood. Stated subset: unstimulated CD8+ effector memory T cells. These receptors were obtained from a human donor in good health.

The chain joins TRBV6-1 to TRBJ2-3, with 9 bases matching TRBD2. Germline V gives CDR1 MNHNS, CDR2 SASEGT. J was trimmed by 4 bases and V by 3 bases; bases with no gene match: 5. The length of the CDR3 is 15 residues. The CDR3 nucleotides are TGTGCCAGCAGTGATGGTGGCGGGGGGGCAGATACGCAGTATTTT. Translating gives CASSDGGGGADTQYF.

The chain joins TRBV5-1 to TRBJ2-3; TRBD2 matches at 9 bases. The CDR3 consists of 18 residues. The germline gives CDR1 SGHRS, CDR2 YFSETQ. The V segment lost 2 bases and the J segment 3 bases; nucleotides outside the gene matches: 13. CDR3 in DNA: TGCGCCAGCAGCTTCAGGGACTGGGGCGGGGGGGCGACAGATACGCAGTATTTT. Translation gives CASSFRDWGGGATDTQYF.